This T cell receptor beta chain stems from a study of blood T cell repertoires in COVID-19. Profiling relied on immunoSEQ multiplex PCR, and the TCRdb table lists in-frame clones only, not all of them. The repertoire holds hundreds of thousands of clones, with over 75% as singletons. Enrolled through a virtual design, the participants were between 18 and 89 years of age and came from 24 US areas. V lost 0 bases, J lost 11 bases, and 7 bases lay in between. The CDR3 runs 12 residues. The V gene's germline CDR1 is MGHRA and CDR2 YSYEKL. The sample comprised PBMCs or T cells enriched from blood (not recorded which). The clonotype originates from a man in his forties or fifties who had recovered from COVID-19. The genes are TRBV4-1 and TRBJ1-4; TRBD1 might be the D (5 bases). CDR3 protein: CASSQDRAKLFF. In DNA, the CDR3 is TGCGCCAGCAGCCAAGACAGGGCTAAACTGTTTTTT.